The 12 T cell receptor beta chains below come from one sample, sequenced in a study of T cells in pancreatic ductal adenocarcinoma (dated by TCRdb to 2017 to 2019). Pancreatic ductal adenocarcinoma patients who had undergone surgery without neoadjuvant therapy were selected. The library was produced with the immunoSEQ multiplex PCR assay. TCRdb stores this immuneACCESS table with in-frame sequences only. Part of the clones is absent; in the studies checked, under half of the shortfall reflects unresolved V genes, and no reason is known for the rest. The sample table lists over 100,000 clones, about 95% of them with a count of one. The ten largest account for roughly 3% of the sample. Sequenced input: PBMCs. The origin of the receptors is a human donor with pancreatic ductal adenocarcinoma.

The chain is built from TRBV29-1 and TRBJ2-1, with D hard to call. Germline assignment: CDR1 SQVTM and CDR2 ANQGSEA. V dropped 4 bases and J dropped 6 bases, with 10 bases sitting between them. The CDR3 consists of 12 residues. CDR3 in DNA: TGCAGCGTTGGAACTCACCTCAATGAGCAGTTCTTC. The encoded protein is CSVGTHLNEQFF.

This clone was detected once. The chain employs TRBV2 and TRBJ2-3; 7 bases fit TRBD2. This CDR3 spans 15 amino acids. Germline V gene lookup returns CDR1 SNHLY and CDR2 FYNNEI. V shed 5 bases, J shed 1 base, and the junction held 6 bases outside the gene matches. The CDR3 DNA reads TGTGCCAGCAGTTTTGGACTAGTTCGCACAGATACGCAGTATTTT. Translated, it gives CASSFGLVRTDTQYF.

The chain is built from TRBV28 and TRBJ1-5, with D possibly being TRBD1 (5 bases). The CDR3 runs to 16 residues. Between the trimmed V and J ends, which lost 6 bases and 7 bases, there was a span of 22 bases. Germline V CDR1 and CDR2: MDHEN, SYDVKM. This CDR3 reads CASSLEGRGGRQPQHF. CDR3 DNA: TGTGCCAGCAGCCTGGAGGGGAGGGGAGGGAGGCAGCCCCAGCATTTT.

V and J are TRBV10-3 and TRBJ2-7; TRBD2 matches 7 bases. V shed 2 bases and J 6 bases; nucleotides not matched to a gene: 4. This CDR3 has 13 amino acids. Germline V CDR1 and CDR2: ENHRY, SYGVKD. The CDR3 is CAISESGKGEQYF. In nucleotides, the CDR3 is TGTGCCATCAGTGAGAGCGGGAAAGGCGAGCAGTACTTC.

This sequence joins TRBV18 and TRBJ1-5; a possible D gene is TRBD1 (5 bases). The CDR3 is 15 residues long. V gave up 8 bases and J gave up 8 bases, with 22 bases separating them. Germline CDR1 KGHSH, CDR2 LQKENI. CDR3 sequence: CASTLGGHHEEPQHF. The CDR3 DNA reads TGTGCCAGCACCCTGGGAGGACATCACGAGGAGCCCCAGCATTTT.

This CDR3 is CASSAPTSGSGYNEQFF. As DNA, the CDR3 is TGTGCCAGCAGCGCTCCGACTAGCGGGAGTGGCTACAATGAGCAGTTCTTC. This chain joins TRBV5-4 and TRBJ2-1; 12 positions match TRBD2. The ends lost 4 bases at V and 3 bases at J; junction bases unmatched: 8. The length of the CDR3 is 17 residues. Germline V CDR1 and CDR2: SGHNT, YYREEE (reference sequence). The whole variable domain, remainder taken from reference TRBV5-4 and TRBJ2-1, is ETGVTQSPTHLIKTRGQQVTLRCSSQSGHNTVSWYQQALGQGPQFIFQYYREEENGRGNFPPRFSGLQFPNYSSELNVNALELDDSALYLCASSAPTSGSGYNEQFFGPGTRLTVL.

The chain uses TRBV7-9 and TRBJ2-7; D possibly corresponds to TRBD2 (7 bases). The CDR3 length is 16 residues. Between the trimmed V and J ends, which lost 5 bases and 4 bases, there was a span of 21 bases. Germline V gives CDR1 SEHNR, CDR2 FQNEAQ (reference sequence). The CDR3 region has the DNA TGTGCCAGCAGCCCAAGGGGGGAACTAGCGAGATACGAGCAGTACTTC. Residues: CASSPRGELARYEQYF. Supplemented by reference TRBV7-9 and TRBJ2-7, the full variable domain reads DTGVSQNPRHKITKRGQNVTFRCDPISEHNRLYWYRQTLGQGPEFLTYFQNEAQLEKSRLLSDRFSAERPKGSFSTLEIQRTEQGDSAMYLCASSPRGELARYEQYFGPGTRLTVT.

The chain has TRBV11-2 and TRBJ2-7; 7 bases map to TRBD2. The CDR3 consists of 12 residues. From germline, CDR1 is SGHAT and CDR2 FQNNGV. Unmatched junction bases numbered 4, after V lost 5 bases and J lost 6 bases. CDR3 loop: CASSPRLAEQYF. CDR3 sequence (DNA): TGTGCCAGCAGCCCCCGACTAGCCGAGCAGTACTTC. The full variable domain, rest sourced from reference TRBV11-2 and TRBJ2-7, is EAGVAQSPRYKIIEKRQSVAFWCNPISGHATLYWYQQILGQGPKLLIQFQNNGVVDDSQLPKDRFSAERLKGVDSTLKIQPAKLEDSAVYLCASSPRLAEQYFGPGTRLTVT.

The rearrangement uses TRBV28 and TRBJ2-5, with D possibly TRBD2 on 6 matching bases. In germline, CDR1 is MDHEN, CDR2 SYDVKM. This CDR3 has 14 amino acids. V lost 3 bases and J 4 bases, leaving 12 bases between the germline ends. In DNA form, the CDR3 reads TGTGCCAGCAGTTTCCCCGACGGGAGAGAGACCCAGTACTTC. Its protein product is CASSFPDGRETQYF.

This rearrangement joins TRBV6-1 to TRBJ2-3, with 14 bases lining up with TRBD2. Losses at the gene ends were 4 bases for V and 3 bases for J; bases not matched to a gene: 3. The CDR3 length is 16 residues. Germline V gene sequence: CDR1 MNHNS, CDR2 SASEGT. CDR3 coding DNA: TGTGCCAGCAGTGGCGGGACTAGCGGGAGAACAGATACGCAGTATTTT. Amino acids: CASSGGTSGRTDTQYF.

For the CDR3, the DNA is TGTGCCTGGAGTGGGAGGACAGGGGGCTGGGAAAAACTGTTTTTT. Translated: CAWSGRTGGWEKLFF. The chain is built from TRBV30 and TRBJ1-4, with 11 positions matching TRBD1. The CDR3 contains 15 residues. Germline V gene lookup returns CDR1 GTSNPN and CDR2 SVGIG (reference sequence). V shed 1 base and J 8 bases; nucleotides not matched to a gene: 6.

The chain carries TRBV28 and TRBJ2-7, with D possibly being TRBD2 (6 bases). The CDR3 totals 16 residues. The germline V and J ends were trimmed by 6 bases and 2 bases, with 20 bases remaining between them. CDR1 is MDHEN and CDR2 is SYDVKM in the germline V gene. CDR3 DNA sequence: TGTGCCAGCAGGGCCGCGGGGTGGGGGTCCGCCTACGAGCAGTACTTC. Protein sequence: CASRAAGWGSAYEQYF.